Detailed here is one T cell receptor beta chain. These data originate in a study of high-grade serous ovarian cancer treatment subgroups. With 10 bases clipped from V and 6 bases from J, the junction kept 10 bases outside the gene matches. Germline-derived CDR1 and CDR2 are MNHNS and SASEGT. This CDR3 comprises 14 residues. The tumor samples were collected prior to definitive surgery or chemotherapy. Repertoires were generated with immunoSEQ multiplex PCR, while TCRdb's copy carries only in-frame clones and drops some. The profile shows fewer than 600 clones, roughly three quarters of them singletons.

This sequence joins TRBV6-1 and TRBJ1-5; 9 nucleotides line up with TRBD1. The receptor comes from a human donor with high-grade serous ovarian cancer. The specimen was tumor tissue. This chain's CDR3 is CATLTGGGGQPQHF. The CDR3 DNA reads as TGTGCCACCCTAACAGGGGGCGGCGGTCAGCCCCAGCATTTT.